The sequence of this TCR beta chain was determined in a study of blood T cell repertoires in COVID-19. Whole-study context: Both acute and convalescent COVID-19 samples were obtained from the United States, Italy and Spain. PBMCs, B-cell-depleted T cells, or T cells provided the cDNA or gDNA that made up the material.

Authors' methods: Nucleated cell number was recorded as an estimate derived from reference gene primer amplification. Measured with immunoSEQ multiplex PCR; TCRdb has only the in-frame clones, and not every one. From that table come the V and J calls and clone size; the DNA was used to work out D and trimming. The data show over 25,000 clones, 65% to 90% seen once. This CDR3 comprises 14 residues. Germline loops: CDR1 SGHRS, CDR2 YFSETQ. With 2 bases clipped from V and 6 bases from J, the junction kept 5 bases outside the gene matches. The material sequenced was peripheral blood. This clonotype was sampled from a man aged 60 to 75 with active COVID-19. This rearrangement joins TRBV5-1 to TRBJ2-1; TRBD2 matches at 7 bases. This CDR3 reads CASSLEGGLNEQFF. CDR3 coding DNA: TGCGCCAGCAGCTTAGAGGGAGGGCTCAATGAGCAGTTCTTC.